This T cell receptor beta chain was sequenced during a study of brain T cells in children with intractable seizures. Overall study findings and caveats: Pre-surgery blood may have been undersampled, hiding some clones.

As for this clone: What it recognizes is unknown.

Trimming pared 0 bases from V and 0 bases from J, leaving 9 bases between. The CDR3 has 15 amino acids. Germline CDR1 and CDR2: SGHNT and YYREEE (reference sequence). Only cases whose brain tissue showed the highest T cell transcript signatures were sequenced. The method was immunoSEQ multiplex PCR; TCRdb's version includes in-frame clones alone and lacks a portion of them. This sample yields tens of thousands of clones, of which about 92% are seen a single time; about 1.4% belongs to the top ten. This receptor was identified in a boy in the first two years of life with tuberous sclerosis and intractable seizures. The specimen comprised peripheral blood, sampled at surgery. The rearrangement uses TRBV5-4 and TRBJ1-1; D uncertain. This CDR3 reads CASSLDWTVNTEAFF. The CDR3 DNA sequence: TGTGCCAGCAGCTTGGACTGGACGGTGAACACTGAAGCTTTCTTT.